This T cell receptor (beta chain) was documented in a study of blood T cell repertoires in COVID-19. Trimming stripped 6 bases from V and 2 bases from J, with 10 bases between. CDR1 is MDHEN, CDR2 SYDVKM, per germline. The CDR3 consists of 13 residues. In the authors' workflow: Researchers report that nucleated cell counts were estimated from reference gene primer amplification. TCRdb's copy holds only in-frame clones and misses some; the assay was immunoSEQ multiplex PCR. That table gives V, J and clone size, and the DNA gave D and trimming. The data show some 300,000 clones, 88% seen once. The TCR sequence derives from a woman younger than 45 who had recovered from COVID-19. This chain connects TRBV28 to TRBJ1-2, with D maybe TRBD1 (5 bases). The sample comprised peripheral blood. This chain's CDR3 is CASSQEGNYGYTF. CDR3 coding DNA: TGTGCCAGCAGCCAGGAGGGGAACTATGGCTACACCTTC.